This TCR beta chain comes out of a study of blood T cell repertoires in COVID-19. At the level of the study: Sites in the United States, Italy and Spain provided acute and convalescent COVID-19 samples. T cells, B-cell-depleted T cells, or PBMCs provided the cDNA or gDNA that served as material.

Authors' analysis steps: Amplified reference gene primers provided the basis for estimating nucleated cell counts. Libraries were prepared by immunoSEQ multiplex PCR; TCRdb keeps only in-frame clonotypes and omits some of them. That table is the source of V, J and clone size, and D and trimming were worked out from the DNA. The data show some 150,000 clones, with 82% seen just once and over 7.5% held by the top ten. Germline-derived CDR1 and CDR2 are SGHVS and FQNEAQ. V shed 8 bases and J 4 bases; nucleotides not matched to a gene: 14. The CDR3 runs to 16 residues. Input material: peripheral blood. V usage is TRBV7-8 and J usage is TRBJ1-2; 9 nucleotides agree with TRBD1. This receptor was taken from a woman aged 70-85 years with acute or convalescent COVID-19. The CDR3, as DNA: TGTGCCAGCGCTAAGGGGACAGGGATGCATATCTATGGCTACACCTTC. Translating gives CASAKGTGMHIYGYTF.